What follows describes a single T cell receptor beta chain. The data derive from a study of CD8+ T cells in alopecia areata. Treatment specified: oral pan-JAK inhibitor, 5-10 mg twice daily. Germline V gives CDR1 LGHNA, CDR2 YSLEER. The CDR3 runs to 15 residues. Trimming stripped 0 bases from V and 6 bases from J, with 11 bases between. Extraction and reverse transcription of RNA yielded cDNA as the sequencing template. The method was immunoSEQ multiplex PCR; TCRdb's version includes in-frame clones alone and lacks a portion of them. Of around 190,000 clones listed, roughly 64% are singletons. This rearrangement joins TRBV4-3 to TRBJ2-2; D may be TRBD1 or TRBD2 (5 bases each). The specimen was CD4+ T cells sorted from blood, collected at week 4, from a patient treated with tofacitinib. This receptor was identified in a human donor with alopecia areata. The DNA of the CDR3 is TGCGCCAGCAGCCAAGAGACAGAGAGGGCCGGGGAGCTGTTTTTT. It encodes CASSQETERAGELFF.